The 28 T cell receptor beta chains given below trace back to one sample, sequenced in a study of long-term antiretroviral therapy in people with HIV. Survey-level resolution applied to immunoSEQ assay v3.0. Sequenced by immunoSEQ multiplex PCR; TCRdb stores in-frame clones only, minus some. The sample includes approximately 23,000 clones, about 88% of them seen just once. This specimen consisted of unsorted PBMCs, obtained 2.6 to 2.8 years after starting antiretroviral therapy. The receptors shown here come from a man in his forties or fifties with HIV.

The V gene is TRBV4-3, the J gene TRBJ2-5; 13 bases fit TRBD2. Trimming took 0 bases from V and 5 from J; bases not matched to a gene: 0. The CDR3 sequence is 15 residues long. CDR1 is LGHNA and CDR2 is YSLEER in the germline V gene. CDR3 loop: CASSQEGLAGETQYF. CDR3 DNA: TGCGCCAGCAGCCAAGAGGGACTAGCGGGGGAGACCCAGTACTTC.

The chain uses TRBV2 and TRBJ1-4; 10 bases match TRBD1. The ends lost 6 bases at V and 6 bases at J; junction bases unmatched: 10. Germline V gene lookup returns CDR1 SNHLY and CDR2 FYNNEI. The CDR3 is 16 residues long. The CDR3 sequence is CASSHNTGTGDEKLFF. In DNA form, the CDR3 reads TGTGCCAGCAGCCACAATACCGGGACAGGGGATGAAAAACTGTTTTTT.

The chain recombines TRBV5-6 with TRBJ2-2; tentatively, D is TRBD1 or TRBD2 (5 bases each). The germline V gene encodes CDR1 SGHDT and CDR2 YYEEEE. This CDR3 spans 15 amino acids. Trimming pared 0 bases from V and 7 bases from J, leaving 13 bases between. The chain's CDR3 is CASSLAGTTNGELFF. The CDR3 DNA reads as TGTGCCAGCAGCTTGGCCGGGACGACAAACGGGGAGCTGTTTTTT. Filled out from reference TRBV5-6 and TRBJ2-2, the complete variable domain reads DAGVTQSPTHLIKTRGQQVTLRCSPKSGHDTVSWYQQALGQGPQFIFQYYEEEERQRGNFPDRFSGHQFPNYSSELNVNALLLGDSALYLCASSLAGTTNGELFFGEGSRLTVL.

V and J are TRBV6-4 and TRBJ1-2, with D uncertain. Trimming took 3 bases from V and 2 from J, leaving 13 bases between them. The CDR3 has 15 amino acids. Per the germline V gene, CDR1 is MRHNA and CDR2 is SNTAGT. CDR3 bases: TGTGCCAGCAGTGAAAAACAGAGAAAAAACTATGGCTACACCTTC. It yields the protein CASSEKQRKNYGYTF.

V is TRBV7-9 and J is TRBJ1-4; TRBD1 aligns across 8 bases. The CDR3 is made up of 15 amino acids. Per germline, CDR1 SEHNR and CDR2 FQNEAQ (reference sequence). The J segment lost 5 bases and the V segment lost 5 bases, leaving 7 bases of the junction unmatched. The DNA of the CDR3 is TGTGCCAGCAGCGTACAGGGACAGGTCAATGAAAAACTGTTTTTT. Translated: CASSVQGQVNEKLFF.

The chain combines TRBV11-2 with TRBJ2-7, with 11 bases identical to TRBD2. The germline CDR1 and CDR2 sequences are SGHAT and FQNNGV. The junction had 6 bases not matched to a gene; V was cut back by 3 bases and J by 2 bases. This CDR3 contains 16 residues. The CDR3 DNA reads as TGTGCCAGCAGCTTTAGCGGGAGGGCTGAGACCTACGAGCAGTACTTC. Protein sequence: CASSFSGRAETYEQYF.

The chain links TRBV19 to TRBJ2-5; 7 bases fit TRBD1. The junction had 8 bases not matched to a gene; V was cut back by 6 bases and J by 1 base. CDR3 length: 15 residues. Germline CDR1 is LNHDA and CDR2 is SQIVND (reference sequence). CDR3 loop: CASRLGTEAQETQYF. The CDR3, as DNA: TGTGCCAGTAGATTGGGGACAGAGGCCCAAGAGACCCAGTACTTC.

The gene calls are TRBV5-6 and TRBJ2-5; D may be TRBD1 or TRBD2 (5 bases each). The V end was cut by 2 bases, the J end by 5 bases, with 7 bases between. CDR3 size: 12 residues. From germline, CDR1 is SGHDT and CDR2 YYEEEE. CDR3 bases: TGTGCCAGCAGCTTAGGGGAGGAGACCCAGTACTTC. This translates into CASSLGEETQYF. Together with reference TRBV5-6 and TRBJ2-5, the CDR3 gives the full variable domain: DAGVTQSPTHLIKTRGQQVTLRCSPKSGHDTVSWYQQALGQGPQFIFQYYEEEERQRGNFPDRFSGHQFPNYSSELNVNALLLGDSALYLCASSLGEETQYFGPGTRLLVL.

This chain links TRBV18 with TRBJ2-7, with a possible D match to TRBD1 (5 bases). With 3 bases removed from V and 2 bases from J, the gap between germline ends came to 11 bases. Germline-derived CDR1 and CDR2 are KGHSH and LQKENI. This CDR3 contains 14 residues. The CDR3 sequence is CASSPPQGTYEQYF. DNA for the CDR3: TGTGCCAGCTCACCGCCCCAGGGAACCTACGAGCAGTACTTC.

The chain joins TRBV7-2 to TRBJ2-7; D might be TRBD2 (5 bases). Germline CDR1 SGHTA, CDR2 FQGNSA. The CDR3 loop spans 15 amino acids. V was clipped by 5 bases and J by 1 base, with 15 bases between them. The CDR3 spells CASSPWGARSYEQYF. DNA for the CDR3: TGTGCCAGCAGCCCCTGGGGAGCCCGTTCCTACGAGCAGTACTTC.

This clone was seen only once. The chain employs TRBV7-2 and TRBJ1-1, with D possibly matching TRBD1 (6 bases). CDR1 SGHTA and CDR2 FQGNSA come from the germline V gene. V was shortened by 3 bases and J by 5 bases, with 13 bases between the two germline ends. The CDR3 loop spans 14 amino acids. The CDR3 protein is CASSLGGAGTEAFF. The CDR3 DNA is TGTGCCAGCAGCTTGGGGGGCGCGGGAACTGAAGCTTTCTTT.

The chain is built from TRBV19 and TRBJ1-5, with D hard to call. Germline loops: CDR1 LNHDA, CDR2 SQIVND (reference sequence). V lost 5 bases, J lost 7 bases, and 12 bases lay in between. The CDR3 contains 13 residues. CDR3 DNA sequence: TGTGCCAGTAGTGCCCGTCCCGTCCAGCCCCAGCATTTT. Protein: CASSARPVQPQHF.

CDR3 in amino acids: CASSPSRTSGGQETQYF. In DNA, the CDR3 is TGTGCCAGCAGCCCCTCCAGGACTAGCGGGGGCCAAGAGACCCAGTACTTC. V and J are TRBV4-2 and TRBJ2-5; 13 nucleotides agree with TRBD2. The CDR3 length is 17 residues. CDR1 and CDR2 (germline): LGHNA, YNFKEQ. The V gene end was trimmed by 4 bases and the J gene end by 1 base; junction bases not matched to a gene: 6.

The rearrangement joins TRBV5-1 to TRBJ2-7, with 10 bases aligning to TRBD2. Germline CDR1 reads SGHRS; CDR2 reads YFSETQ. This CDR3 is built from 15 residues. Losses at the gene ends were 5 bases for V and 2 bases for J; bases not matched to a gene: 7. The CDR3 reads CASRGGLANTYEQYF. DNA of the CDR3: TGCGCCAGCAGGGGGGGACTAGCGAACACCTACGAGCAGTACTTC.

J is TRBJ1-1 and V is TRBV30; D unclear. CDR3 size: 13 residues. The V end was cut by 4 bases, the J end by 0 bases, with 9 bases between. Germline loops: CDR1 GTSNPN, CDR2 SVGIG (reference sequence). The CDR3 is CAWTGNMNTEAFF. In DNA form, the CDR3 reads TGTGCCTGGACCGGGAACATGAACACTGAAGCTTTCTTT.

This chain uses TRBV28 with TRBJ1-4; D is perhaps TRBD1 (6 bases). There are 14 residues in the CDR3. Looked up from germline, CDR1 is MDHEN and CDR2 is SYDVKM. V lost 10 bases, J lost 4 bases, and 16 bases lay in between. CDR3 sequence (DNA): TGTGCCACCGAGGGGGGGCTTAGTAATGAAAAACTGTTTTTT. This codes for CATEGGLSNEKLFF.

This clone showed up just once. The rearrangement uses TRBV19 and TRBJ1-1; D not certain. V shed 5 bases and J shed 7 bases, with 5 bases lying between them. The CDR3 has 10 residues. Per the germline V gene, CDR1 is LNHDA and CDR2 is SQIVND (reference sequence). CDR3 in DNA: TGTGCCAGTAGTGCAAATGAAGCTTTCTTT. Residues: CASSANEAFF.

The V call is TRBV7-9, the J call TRBJ2-7, with 7 bases lining up with TRBD1. The V and J ends lost 2 bases and 6 bases, in that order; junction bases with no gene match: 13. CDR1 is SEHNR and CDR2 is FQNEAQ in the germline V gene (reference sequence). The CDR3 has 16 residues. The CDR3 loop reads CASSLFRVAGGSEQYF. The CDR3 DNA sequence: TGTGCCAGCAGCTTATTTCGGGTGGCAGGGGGTAGCGAGCAGTACTTC.

The rearrangement uses TRBV7-8 and TRBJ1-5, with D perhaps matching TRBD1 (6 bases). This CDR3 contains 15 residues. The V gene lost 3 bases and the J gene lost 2 bases, with 11 bases spanning the gap. The V gene's germline CDR1 is SGHVS and CDR2 FQNEAQ. CDR3 protein: CASSLDSGGNQPQHF. Here the CDR3 DNA reads TGTGCCAGCAGCTTGGACAGCGGGGGCAATCAGCCCCAGCATTTT. The full variable domain, in which reference TRBV7-8 and TRBJ1-5 provide the parts outside the CDR3, is GAGVSQSPRYKVAKRGQDVALRCDPISGHVSLFWYQQALGQGPEFLTYFQNEAQLDKSGLPSDRFFAERPEGSVSTLKIQRTQQEDSAVYLCASSLDSGGNQPQHFGDGTRLSIL.

The rearrangement uses TRBV27 and TRBJ1-1; unclear D gene. The CDR3 contains 15 residues. Germline CDR1 MNHEY, CDR2 SMNVEV (reference sequence). The V end was cut by 3 bases, the J end by 1 base, with 12 bases between. CDR3 DNA sequence: TGTGCCAGCAGTTTGTCCACATTGGGGAACACTGAAGCTTTCTTT. Protein: CASSLSTLGNTEAFF.

The table lists this clone with a count of one. This chain connects TRBV19 to TRBJ2-7; 9 positions match TRBD1. CDR1 is LNHDA, CDR2 SQIVND, per germline (reference sequence). V dropped 5 bases and J dropped 4; count of bases not matched to a gene: 6. The CDR3 extends over 14 amino acids. This chain's CDR3 is CASSVGTGNYEQYF. The CDR3 DNA reads TGTGCCAGTAGTGTCGGGACAGGGAATTACGAGCAGTACTTC.

This chain uses TRBV9 with TRBJ2-5, with 9 bases matching TRBD1. The germline V gene encodes CDR1 SGDLS and CDR2 YYNGEE. There are 15 residues in the CDR3. Germline trimming cut 6 bases from V and 5 bases from J; bases unmatched to any gene: 11. The CDR3 loop reads CASTSTGGFRETQYF. CDR3 nucleotide sequence: TGTGCCAGCACCTCAACAGGGGGCTTTAGGGAGACCCAGTACTTC.

V is TRBV13 and J is TRBJ1-2, with TRBD1 identical over 7 bases. The CDR3 contains 15 residues. The germline V gene encodes CDR1 PRHDT and CDR2 FYEKMQ (reference sequence). V dropped 1 base and J dropped 4; count of bases not matched to a gene: 6. CDR3 sequence reads: CASSLVRTGAYGYTF. DNA for the CDR3: TGTGCCAGCAGCTTAGTTAGAACAGGGGCCTATGGCTACACCTTC.

The V and J genes are TRBV4-3 and TRBJ1-4, with 7 bases matching TRBD1. The CDR3 loop spans 19 amino acids. V lost 0 bases and J lost 4; bases outside the gene matches: 14. Germline CDR1 and CDR2: LGHNA and YSLEER. Here the CDR3 reads CASSQDLGQAFSYNEKLFF. DNA of the CDR3: TGCGCCAGCAGCCAAGATTTAGGACAGGCCTTCAGCTATAATGAAAAACTGTTTTTT.

This chain links TRBV6-5 with TRBJ1-5; D may be TRBD1 (5 bases). This CDR3 contains 14 residues. In germline, CDR1 is MNHEY, CDR2 SVGAGI. Trimming stripped 6 bases from V and 0 bases from J, with 9 bases between. CDR3 coding DNA: TGTGCCAGCAGACCCGACAGTAGCAATCAGCCCCAGCATTTT. It codes for CASRPDSSNQPQHF.

In DNA, the CDR3 is TGTGCCAGCAGCAACTATCCCACGCAGTATTTT. Translating it yields CASSNYPTQYF. The chain couples TRBV7-2 to TRBJ2-3; no reliable D call. V was trimmed by 5 bases and J by 9 bases, leaving 9 bases between them. The germline gives CDR1 SGHTA, CDR2 FQGNSA. The CDR3 covers 11 residues.

This chain links TRBV7-6 with TRBJ2-7; the D call may be TRBD1 or TRBD2 (5 bases each). This CDR3 has 15 amino acids. Between the trimmed V and J ends, which lost 5 bases and 3 bases, there was a span of 17 bases. Germline V lookup: CDR1 SGHVS, CDR2 FNYEAQ. The CDR3 sequence is CASSKGGDHIYEQYF. The CDR3 DNA follows: TGTGCCAGCAGCAAGGGTGGGGACCACATCTACGAGCAGTACTTC.

This clone was counted between two and nine times. The chain links TRBV19 to TRBJ2-7; tentatively, D is TRBD1 or TRBD2 (5 bases each). V lost 3 bases to trimming and J lost 2 bases, with 11 bases between them. Germline V gene data show CDR1 as LNHDA and CDR2 as SQIVND (reference sequence). CDR3 length: 14 residues. CDR3 sequence reads: CASSIRDRPYEQYF. CDR3 sequence (DNA): TGTGCCAGTAGTATTAGGGACCGACCCTACGAGCAGTACTTC. Supplemented by reference TRBV19 and TRBJ2-7, the full variable domain reads DGGITQSPKYLFRKEGQNVTLSCEQNLNHDAMYWYRQDPGQGLRLIYYSQIVNDFQKGDIAEGYSVSREKKESFPLTVTSAQKNPTAFYLCASSIRDRPYEQYFGPGTRLTVT.